This TCR beta chain is drawn from a study of vaccination and CD4 T cells after COVID-19. General study results and limits: Median SARS-CoV-2-reactive clonotype numbers went up from about 20 to 38, but not significantly.

The Oncomine TCR Beta short-read assay sequenced DNA from cultured CD4+ T cells. A single record per CDR3 protein comes from TCRdb applying MiXCR to the PCR reads. The data contain 13,000 to 15,000 distinct CDR3 sequences, over 45% of them singletons. This CDR3 comprises 15 residues. Germline lookup yields CDR1 SGHTS and CDR2 YDEGEE. V lost 2 bases, J lost 3 bases, and 15 bases lay in between. A remark on this clonotype: Its target is unknown.

The treatment was: approximately nine-day PBMC culture with coronavirus spike peptide pools or control peptides (ViraFEST assay). Source: cultured CD4+ T cells from blood, taken after SARS-CoV-2 vaccination. The source of this sequence is a human donor with COVID-19. J is TRBJ2-7 and V is TRBV5-8; D possibly corresponds to TRBD1 (6 bases). CDR3 coding DNA: TGTGCCAGCAGCTTCCACAGGGTTTCGAACTACGAGCAGTACTTC. Its protein product is CASSFHRVSNYEQYF.